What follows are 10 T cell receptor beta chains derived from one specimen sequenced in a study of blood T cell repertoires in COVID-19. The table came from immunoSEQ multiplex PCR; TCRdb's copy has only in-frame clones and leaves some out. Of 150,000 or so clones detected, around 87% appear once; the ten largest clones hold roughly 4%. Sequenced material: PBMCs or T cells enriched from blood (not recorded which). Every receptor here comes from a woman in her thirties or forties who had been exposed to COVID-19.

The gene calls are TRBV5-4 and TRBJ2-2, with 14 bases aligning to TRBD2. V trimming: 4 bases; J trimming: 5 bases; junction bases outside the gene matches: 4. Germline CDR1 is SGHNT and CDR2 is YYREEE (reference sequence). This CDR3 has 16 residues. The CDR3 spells CASSRTSGRNTGELFF. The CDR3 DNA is TGTGCCAGCAGCCGGACTAGCGGGAGGAATACCGGGGAGCTGTTTTTT.

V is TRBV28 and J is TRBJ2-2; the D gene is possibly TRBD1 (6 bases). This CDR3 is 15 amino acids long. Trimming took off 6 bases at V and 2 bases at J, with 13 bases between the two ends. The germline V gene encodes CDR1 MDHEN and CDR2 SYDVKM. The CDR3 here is CASRHPGHNTGELFF. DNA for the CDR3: TGTGCCAGCAGACATCCGGGACATAACACCGGGGAGCTGTTTTTT. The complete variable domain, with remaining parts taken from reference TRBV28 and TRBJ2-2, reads DVKVTQSSRYLVKRTGEKVFLECVQDMDHENMFWYRQDPGLGLRLIYFSYDVKMKEKGDIPEGYSVSREKKERFSLILESASTNQTSMYLCASRHPGHNTGELFFGEGSRLTVL.

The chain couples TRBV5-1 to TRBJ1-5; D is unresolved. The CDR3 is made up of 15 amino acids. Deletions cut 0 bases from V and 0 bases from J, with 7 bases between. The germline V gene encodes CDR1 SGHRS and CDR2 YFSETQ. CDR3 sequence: CASSLGGISNQPQHF. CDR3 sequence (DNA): TGCGCCAGCAGCTTGGGAGGAATTAGCAATCAGCCCCAGCATTTT.

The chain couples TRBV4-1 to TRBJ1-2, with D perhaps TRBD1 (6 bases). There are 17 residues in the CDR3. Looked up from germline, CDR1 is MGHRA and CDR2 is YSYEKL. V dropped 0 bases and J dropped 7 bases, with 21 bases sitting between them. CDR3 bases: TGCGCCAGCAGCCAAGAGTCGCAGGGGAGTTTTCCATCTGGCTACACCTTC. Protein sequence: CASSQESQGSFPSGYTF.

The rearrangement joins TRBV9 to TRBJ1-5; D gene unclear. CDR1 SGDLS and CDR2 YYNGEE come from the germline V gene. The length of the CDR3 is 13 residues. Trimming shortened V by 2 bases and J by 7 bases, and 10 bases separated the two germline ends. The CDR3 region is CASSVDPGQPQHF. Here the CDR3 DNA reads TGTGCCAGCAGCGTTGACCCGGGGCAGCCCCAGCATTTT.

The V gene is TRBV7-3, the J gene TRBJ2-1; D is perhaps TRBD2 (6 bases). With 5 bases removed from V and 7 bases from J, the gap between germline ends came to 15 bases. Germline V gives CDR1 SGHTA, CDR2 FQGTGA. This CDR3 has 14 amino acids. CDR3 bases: TGTGCCAGCAGCACCGGGACTGGGAGAAATGAGCAGTTCTTC. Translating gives CASSTGTGRNEQFF.

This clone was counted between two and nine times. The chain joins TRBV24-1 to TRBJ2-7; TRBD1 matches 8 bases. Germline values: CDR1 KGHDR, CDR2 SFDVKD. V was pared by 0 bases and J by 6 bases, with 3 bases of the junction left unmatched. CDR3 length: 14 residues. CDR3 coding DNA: TGTGCCACCAGTGATTTGCGGCAGGGGGCCGAGCAGTACTTC. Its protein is CATSDLRQGAEQYF.

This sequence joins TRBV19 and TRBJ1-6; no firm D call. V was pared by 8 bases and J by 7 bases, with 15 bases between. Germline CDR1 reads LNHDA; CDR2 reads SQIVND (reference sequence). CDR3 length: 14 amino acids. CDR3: CASAQGGRNSPLHF. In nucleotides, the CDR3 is TGTGCCAGTGCGCAAGGTGGGAGGAATTCACCCCTCCACTTT.

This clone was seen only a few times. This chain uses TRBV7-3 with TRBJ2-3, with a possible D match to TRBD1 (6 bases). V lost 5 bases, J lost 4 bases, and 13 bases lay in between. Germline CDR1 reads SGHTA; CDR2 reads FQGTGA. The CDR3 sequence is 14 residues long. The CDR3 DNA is TGTGCCAGCAGCCGCGAGGGACATTCAGATACGCAGTATTTT. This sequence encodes CASSREGHSDTQYF.

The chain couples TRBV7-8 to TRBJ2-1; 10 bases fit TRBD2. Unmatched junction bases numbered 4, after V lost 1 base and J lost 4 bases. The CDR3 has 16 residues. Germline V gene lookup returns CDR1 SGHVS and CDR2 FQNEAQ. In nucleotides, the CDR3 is TGTGCCAGCAGCTTAGAAACTAGCGGGGTATACAATGAGCAGTTCTTC. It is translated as CASSLETSGVYNEQFF.